The table lists the clone carrying this T cell receptor beta chain with a count of one. The data derive from a study of blood T cell repertoires in COVID-19. Study background: The study drew acute and convalescent COVID-19 samples from the United States, Italy and Spain. From T cells, B-cell-depleted T cells, or PBMCs came the material, which was cDNA or gDNA.

This study enrolled people aged roughly 18 to 100 from roughly 24 US geographic areas. Donors were grouped by their self-reported clinical history. Generated by immunoSEQ multiplex PCR, the TCRdb table keeps only in-frame clones and is missing some. The sample includes 270,000 or so clones, about 91% of them seen just once. The origin of this receptor is a middle-aged woman with acute COVID-19. The sequenced material came from PBMCs or T cells enriched from blood (not recorded which).

The CDR3 bases are TGTGCCACCAGTGACCCGACAGGGGGAAGCAATCAGCCCCAGCATTTT. Translation: CATSDPTGGSNQPQHF. V gene TRBV24-1 combines with J gene TRBJ1-5; 9 bases line up with TRBD1. V lost 4 bases to trimming and J lost 1 base; unmatched junction nucleotides: 4. Germline-derived CDR1 and CDR2 are KGHDR and SFDVKD. The CDR3 has 16 residues.